The 19 T cell receptor beta chains listed next were all sequenced from one sample in a study of spatial heterogeneity in lung cancer. Time point denoted: blood at routine non-recurrence follow-up after resection. Unsorted whole RNA samples from tumor, nontumor lung or frozen PBMC were sequenced. TCRdb re-called the 5' RACE reads through MiXCR, storing one row per CDR3 protein. The profile shows more than 95,000 distinct CDR3 sequences, 12% of them singletons. Source: PBMCs, taken at follow-up. The receptors originated from a male donor with early-stage non-small cell lung cancer.

The chain uses TRBV5-1 and TRBJ2-5; D is unclear. CDR1 is SGHRS and CDR2 is YFSETQ in the germline V gene. V lost 0 bases and J 2 bases, leaving 11 bases between the germline ends. CDR3 length equals 15 residues. In nucleotides, the CDR3 is TGCGCCAGCAGCTTGGCCTCGTCAGAACAAGAGACCCAGTACTTC. The encoded protein is CASSLASSEQETQYF.

Ten or more counts support this clonotype. The chain employs TRBV6-5 and TRBJ1-3, with a possible D match to TRBD1 (5 bases). The CDR3 loop spans 15 amino acids. The germline V and J ends were trimmed by 0 bases and 0 bases, with 6 bases remaining between them. Germline CDR1 and CDR2: MNHEY and SVGAGI. The CDR3 DNA reads as TGTGCCAGCAGTTACTCAGGGGCCTCTGGAAACACCATATATTTT. It yields the protein CASSYSGASGNTIYF.

The chain combines TRBV7-6 with TRBJ1-1; D is unresolved. V lost 2 bases and J 5 bases, leaving 9 bases between the germline ends. CDR3 length: 13 amino acids. The V gene's germline CDR1 is SGHVS and CDR2 FNYEAQ. CDR3 protein: CASSLKRGTEAFF. The CDR3 DNA follows: TGTGCCAGCAGCTTAAAGCGGGGAACTGAAGCTTTCTTT.

This clonotype was picked up a small number of times. This sequence joins TRBV10-3 and TRBJ2-2; tentative D call: TRBD1 (6 bases). The CDR3 consists of 13 residues. Between the trimmed V and J ends, which lost 6 bases and 3 bases, there was a span of 8 bases. CDR1 and CDR2 (germline): ENHRY, SYGVKD. CDR3 coding DNA: TGTGCCATCAGACGGACAGACACCGGGGAGCTGTTTTTT. Its translation: CAIRRTDTGELFF.

This clonotype was counted many times. This chain connects TRBV28 to TRBJ2-7; no firm D call. V was shortened by 5 bases and J by 0 bases, with 17 bases between the two germline ends. CDR1 is MDHEN, CDR2 SYDVKM, per germline. This CDR3 is built from 16 residues. CDR3 in DNA: TGTGCCAGCAGTACCCATGGGCGGCCTTTCTCCTACGAGCAGTACTTC. Its translation is CASSTHGRPFSYEQYF.

The chain recombines TRBV9 with TRBJ1-2; D is unresolved. Germline V gene sequence: CDR1 SGDLS, CDR2 YYNGEE. Trimming pared 0 bases from V and 4 bases from J, leaving 16 bases between. The length of the CDR3 is 16 residues. The DNA for the CDR3 is TGTGCCAGCAGCGTAGAACTTACAGCCAATCTCTATGGCTACACCTTC. Its translation: CASSVELTANLYGYTF.

This chain links TRBV10-3 with TRBJ2-2; D remains ambiguous. Germline CDR1 is ENHRY and CDR2 is SYGVKD. The CDR3 loop spans 14 amino acids. V was trimmed by 4 bases and J by 4 bases, leaving 10 bases between them. The CDR3 spells CAISGTGSTGELFF. The DNA of the CDR3 is TGTGCCATCAGTGGTACCGGGTCCACCGGGGAGCTGTTTTTT.

This clonotype was detected only a few times. The rearrangement uses TRBV5-4 and TRBJ2-5; D call uncertain. Trimming left V 2 bases short and J 3 bases short, with 20 bases between. Per germline, CDR1 SGHNT and CDR2 YYREEE (reference sequence). This CDR3 contains 17 residues. The CDR3 sequence: CASSLFGRKERKETQYF. CDR3 in DNA: TGTGCCAGCAGCTTATTCGGGCGCAAGGAGAGAAAAGAGACCCAGTACTTC.

This clonotype was observed at least ten times. The V gene is TRBV5-1, the J gene TRBJ2-3; TRBD2 is a possible D gene (5 bases). CDR1 and CDR2 (germline): SGHRS, YFSETQ. The CDR3 spans 12 residues. With 6 bases removed from V and 1 base from J, the gap between germline ends came to 6 bases. CDR3 region: CASNGGTDTQYF. DNA for the CDR3: TGCGCCAGCAACGGGGGCACAGATACGCAGTATTTT. The full variable domain, its missing parts supplied by reference TRBV5-1 and TRBJ2-3, is KAGVTQTPRYLIKTRGQQVTLSCSPISGHRSVSWYQQTPGQGLQFLFEYFSETQRNKGNFPGRFSGRQFSNSRSEMNVSTLELGDSALYLCASNGGTDTQYFGPGTRLTVL.

This clonotype was picked up a small number of times. The rearrangement joins TRBV10-1 to TRBJ1-1; D is uncertain. The CDR3 covers 13 residues. V shed 4 bases and J shed 1 base, with 7 bases lying between them. Germline lookup yields CDR1 WNHNN and CDR2 SYGVQD (reference sequence). In DNA form, the CDR3 reads TGCGCCAGCAGTGTAACCCGGAACACTGAAGCTTTCTTT. Its translation is CASSVTRNTEAFF.

This clonotype has more than one count but fewer than ten. The gene calls are TRBV29-1 and TRBJ1-2; no firm D call. Trimming stripped 5 bases from V and 3 bases from J, with 13 bases between. The CDR3 totals 13 residues. Germline V gene data show CDR1 as SQVTM and CDR2 as ANQGSEA. CDR3 residues: CSVSGHTDYGYTF. CDR3 DNA: TGCAGCGTTTCTGGGCACACCGACTATGGCTACACCTTC.

This clonotype was recorded a few times. The chain uses TRBV20-1 and TRBJ1-5; TRBD1 might be the D (5 bases). CDR1 is DFQATT and CDR2 is SNEGSKA in the germline V gene (reference sequence). V was trimmed by 6 bases and J by 2 bases, leaving 14 bases between them. This CDR3 contains 14 residues. The CDR3 bases are TGCAGTGCCAAGACAGTCCAAGGCAATCAGCCCCAGCATTTT. Protein sequence: CSAKTVQGNQPQHF.

In this sample, this clonotype turned up many times. The J gene is TRBJ2-7, the V gene TRBV7-9; the match to TRBD1 covers 10 bases. The CDR3 has 15 amino acids. V was pared by 5 bases and J by 2 bases, with 6 bases of the junction left unmatched. Per the germline V gene, CDR1 is SEHNR and CDR2 is FQNEAQ (reference sequence). The CDR3: CASSVRDRGAYEQYF. CDR3 in DNA: TGTGCCAGCAGCGTCCGGGACAGGGGTGCCTACGAGCAGTACTTC.

There are a few counts of this clonotype. The CDR3 DNA is TGTGCCAGCAGCCAAGCTCAAGGGCAAGAGACCCAGTACTTC. It encodes CASSQAQGQETQYF. The chain employs TRBV3-1 and TRBJ2-5; D is undetermined. The CDR3 extends over 14 amino acids. Trimming removed 1 base from V and 2 bases from J, with 8 bases in between. CDR1 is LGHDT and CDR2 is YNNKEL in the germline V gene (reference sequence).

This clonotype was seen more than once but under ten times. A read error may account for a junction end that differs from germline. The chain uses TRBV5-1 and TRBJ2-7, with 9 bases fitting TRBD2. The V gene's germline CDR1 is SGHRS and CDR2 YFSETQ. CDR3 length: 13 amino acids. CDR3 nucleotides: TGCGCCACCAGCCTAGCGGGACCCTACGAGCAGTACTTC. This gives the protein CATSLAGPYEQYF.

This clonotype was detected ten times or more. The J gene is TRBJ2-7, the V gene TRBV10-3; 8 nucleotides agree with TRBD1. J lost 0 bases, V lost 10 bases, and 5 bases had no gene match. The CDR3 is made up of 13 amino acids. CDR1 is ENHRY, CDR2 SYGVKD, per germline. CDR3 in amino acids: CATGTGNSYEQYF. The CDR3 region has the DNA TGTGCCACCGGGACAGGAAACTCCTACGAGCAGTACTTC.

The table lists this clonotype with a few counts. CDR3 sequence: CASSLSRDFYEQYF. The CDR3, as DNA: TGTGCCAGCAGCTTATCCAGGGACTTCTACGAGCAGTACTTC. V and J are TRBV7-2 and TRBJ2-7; perhaps TRBD2 as D (6 bases). This CDR3 comprises 14 residues. Per the germline V gene, CDR1 is SGHTA and CDR2 is FQGNSA. V was trimmed by 2 bases and J by 3 bases, leaving 11 bases between them.

The chain recombines TRBV28 with TRBJ2-7; 8 bases are a match to TRBD1. The germline V gene has CDR1 MDHEN and CDR2 SYDVKM. J was trimmed by 0 bases and V by 4 bases; bases with no gene match: 8. This CDR3 comprises 16 residues. The DNA for the CDR3 is TGTGCCAGCAGTTCCCCGGGACAGGTCGCCTCCTACGAGCAGTACTTC. This codes for CASSSPGQVASYEQYF.

In its sample, this clonotype was seen a few times. The rearrangement joins TRBV10-2 to TRBJ1-3; 7 nucleotides align to TRBD1. Germline trimming cut 7 bases from V and 0 bases from J; bases unmatched to any gene: 6. Germline lookup yields CDR1 WSHSY and CDR2 SAAADI. The CDR3 contains 15 residues. The CDR3 bases are TGCGCCAGCAATCCGGGACAGATCTCTGGAAACACCATATATTTT. It is translated as CASNPGQISGNTIYF.